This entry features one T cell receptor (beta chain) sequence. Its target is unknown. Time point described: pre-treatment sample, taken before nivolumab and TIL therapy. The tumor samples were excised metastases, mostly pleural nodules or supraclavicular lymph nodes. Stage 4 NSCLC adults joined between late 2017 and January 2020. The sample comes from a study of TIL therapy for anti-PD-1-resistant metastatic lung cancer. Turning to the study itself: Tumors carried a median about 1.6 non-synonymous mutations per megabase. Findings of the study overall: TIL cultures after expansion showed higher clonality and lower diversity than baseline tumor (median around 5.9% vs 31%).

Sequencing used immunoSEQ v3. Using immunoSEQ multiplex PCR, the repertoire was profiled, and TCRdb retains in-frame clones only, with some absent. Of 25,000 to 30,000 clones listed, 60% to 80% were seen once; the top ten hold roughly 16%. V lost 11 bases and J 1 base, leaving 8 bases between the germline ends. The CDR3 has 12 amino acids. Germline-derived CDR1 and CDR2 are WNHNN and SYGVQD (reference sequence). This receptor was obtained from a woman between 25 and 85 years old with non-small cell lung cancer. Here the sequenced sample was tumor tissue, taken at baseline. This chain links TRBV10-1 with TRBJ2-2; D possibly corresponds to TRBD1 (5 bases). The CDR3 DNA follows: TGCGCCGGGCAGGGGAACACCGGGGAGCTGTTTTTT. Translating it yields CAGQGNTGELFF.